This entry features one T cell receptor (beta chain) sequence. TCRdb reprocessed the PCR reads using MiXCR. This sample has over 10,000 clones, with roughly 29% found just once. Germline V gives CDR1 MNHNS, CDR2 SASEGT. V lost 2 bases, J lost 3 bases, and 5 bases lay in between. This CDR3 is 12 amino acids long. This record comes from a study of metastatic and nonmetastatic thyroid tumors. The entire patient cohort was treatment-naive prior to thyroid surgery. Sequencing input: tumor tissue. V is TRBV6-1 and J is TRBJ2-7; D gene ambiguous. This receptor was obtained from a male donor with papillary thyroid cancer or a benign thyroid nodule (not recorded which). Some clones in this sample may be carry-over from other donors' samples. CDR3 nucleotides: TGTGCCAGCAGTGAATACTACTACGAGCAGTACTTC. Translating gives CASSEYYYEQYF.